This T cell receptor (beta chain) comes out of a study of graft-versus-host responses after intestinal transplantation. In the case of this clone: What it binds is unknown.

The CDR3 is 15 residues long. Germline V gives CDR1 SEHNR, CDR2 FQNEAQ (reference sequence). Trimming removed 1 base from V and 5 bases from J; junction bases left unmatched: 5. TCRdb keeps only in-frame clones here, not all; method: immunoSEQ multiplex PCR. This table holds 50,000 to 60,000 clones, about nine tenths found once. The genes are TRBV7-9 and TRBJ2-1; TRBD2 matches at 7 bases. The clonotype was recovered from a human donor who was the organ donor for an intestinal transplant. Material: unstimulated CD4+ T cells sorted from spleen or lymph node cells, obtained before transplant. The CDR3 DNA follows: TGTGCCAGCAGCTTAGTACTAGCGCCCCACAATGAGCAGTTCTTC. It encodes CASSLVLAPHNEQFF.